This T cell receptor beta chain was found in a study of lymphopenia after photon versus proton radiotherapy. General study results and limits: After lymphocyte nadir, photon-treated repertoires showed oligoclonal expansion, especially CD8+ Temra. Survival link was tested only in deceased patients; proton benefit remains a possibility.

Germline V gives CDR1 MGHRA, CDR2 YSYEKL. V lost 3 bases to trimming and J lost 3 bases, with 9 bases between them. The CDR3 covers 13 residues. TCRdb keeps only in-frame clones here, not all; method: immunoSEQ multiplex PCR. The sample lists approximately 70,000 clones; about nine tenths were seen once. Of note for this clone: As yet, its antigen is unknown.

The clonotype originates from a man aged 80 or over with esophageal cancer. The sequencing used peripheral blood, collected from a patient treated with proton-based radiotherapy. The rearrangement links TRBV4-1 to TRBJ2-7, with D maybe TRBD1 (5 bases). CDR3 amino acids: CASSHRDSYEQYF. CDR3 nucleotides: TGCGCCAGCAGCCACAGAGACAGCTACGAGCAGTACTTC.